Included here is one TCR beta chain sequence, with context. Its antigen is currently unknown. TCRdb processed the RT-PCR reads anew with MiXCR; each CDR3 protein has one entry. The sample shows roughly 1,000 distinct CDR3 sequences, 80% to 85% of them seen only once. The sample comes from a study of yellow fever vaccine responses in identical twins. Notes on the study in general: Twins' vaccine T cell responses were reported to seem partly convergent and partly personalized.

This TCR came from a female donor who received the yellow fever vaccine. The sample was T cells from blood (PBMCs), unsorted or a sorted subset (not recorded which), taken before or after yellow fever vaccination (not recorded which).

CDR3 bases: TGCGCCAGCAGCCAAGGTTTAGGGAACTATGGCTACACCTTC. Protein product: CASSQGLGNYGYTF. V is TRBV4-3 and J is TRBJ1-2; D unresolved. V dropped 1 base and J dropped 2 bases, with 8 bases sitting between them. Germline CDR1 and CDR2: LGHNA and YSLEER. There are 14 residues in the CDR3.